A single sample is the source of the 18 T cell receptor beta chains below, sequenced in a study of regulatory T cells in long-lasting Graves disease. CDR3-region Arm-PCR and iRepertoire HTBI primers produced the TCR beta libraries. Each CDR3 protein is one row after TCRdb ran MiXCR on the multiplex PCR reads. The sample lists hundreds of thousands of distinct CDR3 sequences, about 15% occurring once. Time point denoted: newly diagnosed GD, antithyroid drugs for less than 3 months. The TCR library was made from RNA extracted from PBMCs. The same data also contributed to another study, on T cells in Graves' hyperthyroidism and ophthalmopathy.

The input for sequencing was peripheral blood mononuclear cells (PBMCs), taken at new diagnosis, from a patient treated with antithyroid drugs. The receptor source for this set is a woman in her 30s with Graves disease.

This chain connects TRBV5-1 to TRBJ2-2; 8 bases match TRBD2. The V and J ends lost 1 base and 10 bases, in that order; junction bases with no gene match: 12. Germline values: CDR1 SGHRS, CDR2 YFSETQ. The length of the CDR3 is 16 residues. The CDR3 loop is CASSLQAGAPLAELFF. The CDR3 DNA reads TGCGCCAGCAGCTTGCAAGCGGGAGCCCCTTTGGCGGAGCTGTTTTTT.

This rearrangement joins TRBV6-2 or TRBV6-3 to TRBJ2-4; D is undetermined. The germline gives CDR1 MNHEY, CDR2 SVGEGT. This CDR3 region has 16 residues. V was trimmed by 11 bases and J by 2 bases, leaving 22 bases between them. This chain's CDR3 is CARQWGPPLTKNIQYF. CDR3 DNA: TGTGCCCGCCAGTGGGGTCCTCCCCTAACCAAAAACATTCAGTACTTC.

This clonotype has ten or more counts. CDR3 bases: TGCAGTGCTAGAGCCCCCGGGACGGAAAAAGAGACCCAGTACTTC. This sequence encodes CSARAPGTEKETQYF. The chain employs TRBV20-1 and TRBJ2-5; either TRBD1 or TRBD2 may supply D (5 bases each). Deletions cut 1 base from V and 3 bases from J, with 15 bases between. CDR3 length equals 15 residues. CDR1 DFQATT and CDR2 SNEGSKA come from the germline V gene (reference sequence).

This clonotype was picked up a small number of times. The chain is built from TRBV5-1 and TRBJ2-1, with 8 bases that match TRBD2. CDR1 and CDR2 from the germline V gene are SGHRS and YFSETQ. The CDR3 is 14 amino acids. V shed 1 base, J shed 8 bases, and the junction held 5 bases outside the gene matches. The DNA of the CDR3 is TGCGCCAGCAGCTTGAGCGCGGGAGGCGATGAGCAGTTCTTC. It is translated as CASSLSAGGDEQFF.

The sample holds many counts of this clonotype. The V call is TRBV18, the J call TRBJ2-5; no clear D. CDR1 is KGHSH, CDR2 LQKENI, per germline. V was clipped by 2 bases and J by 6 bases, with 10 bases between them. This CDR3 region has 13 residues. CDR3 in DNA: TGTGCCAGCTCACCAGGGAACCTAAAGACCCAGTACTTC. Protein product: CASSPGNLKTQYF.

This clonotype was seen more than once but under ten times. The gene calls are TRBV3-1 and TRBJ1-4; D possibly corresponds to TRBD1 (6 bases). Per the germline V gene, CDR1 is LGHDT and CDR2 is YNNKEL (reference sequence). The CDR3 contains 15 residues. Trimming removed 8 bases from V and 3 bases from J, with 16 bases in between. CDR3 in DNA: TGTGCCAGCGGCCGAGGGGGGGCGTCTAATGAAAAACTGTTTTTT. This encodes CASGRGGASNEKLFF. Combining the CDR3 with reference TRBV3-1 and TRBJ1-4 gives the whole variable domain DTAVSQTPKYLVTQMGNDKSIKCEQNLGHDTMYWYKQDSKKFLKIMFSYNNKELIINETVPNRFSPKSPDKAHLNLHINSLELGDSAVYFCASGRGGASNEKLFFGSGTQLSVL.

This clonotype was found many times. The chain carries TRBV6-5 and TRBJ2-2, with D perhaps given as TRBD1 or TRBD2 (5 bases each). In germline, CDR1 is MNHEY, CDR2 SVGAGI. The ends were cut back, 1 base at V and 4 bases at J, with 16 bases in the middle. The CDR3 runs 17 residues. The CDR3 reads CASSYYWDLASTGELFF. The CDR3 nucleotides read TGTGCCAGCAGTTACTACTGGGACCTGGCGAGCACCGGGGAGCTGTTTTTT.

This clonotype was counted a few times. The chain is built from TRBV28 and TRBJ1-5; D is perhaps TRBD1 (6 bases). The CDR3 length is 12 residues. Germline V gives CDR1 MDHEN, CDR2 SYDVKM. V lost 7 bases to trimming and J lost 6 bases, with 10 bases between them. CDR3 DNA: TGTGCCAGCACGACAGGTGCTCAGCCCCAGCATTTT. Amino acids: CASTTGAQPQHF.

This clonotype was seen repeatedly, ten times or more. The V gene is TRBV6-9, the J gene TRBJ2-7; D perhaps matches TRBD2 (5 bases). The germline V and J ends were trimmed by 3 bases and 6 bases, with 12 bases remaining between them. This CDR3 contains 13 residues. CDR1 MNHGY and CDR2 SVAAGI come from the germline V gene. The CDR3 reads CASSYRLAREQYF. DNA of the CDR3: TGTGCCAGCAGTTACCGGTTAGCGCGCGAGCAGTACTTC.

Many counts were recorded for this clonotype. This chain links TRBV11-2 with TRBJ2-3; tentative D call: TRBD1 (5 bases). V gave up 3 bases and J gave up 4 bases, with 11 bases separating them. This CDR3 comprises 14 residues. Germline loops: CDR1 SGHAT, CDR2 FQNNGV. Here the CDR3 reads CASSFTGVPDTQYF. Written as DNA, the CDR3 is TGTGCCAGCAGCTTCACAGGAGTTCCAGATACGCAGTATTTT.

The chain has TRBV3-1 and TRBJ2-5; TRBD1 agrees at 8 bases. The V segment lost 3 bases and the J segment 3 bases; nucleotides outside the gene matches: 6. This CDR3 region has 15 residues. Germline CDR1 and CDR2: LGHDT and YNNKEL (reference sequence). CDR3 protein: CASSHSDRGEETQYF. CDR3 DNA: TGTGCCAGCAGCCACTCCGACAGGGGTGAAGAGACCCAGTACTTC.

The V and J genes are TRBV28 and TRBJ2-7; weak D call: TRBD1 (5 bases). Trimming removed 7 bases from V and 0 bases from J, with 19 bases in between. The germline CDR1 and CDR2 sequences are MDHEN and SYDVKM. The CDR3 is 16 residues long. As DNA, the CDR3 is TGTGCCAGCACCACAGGTGGCGGAACAAGCTCCTACGAGCAGTACTTC. It is translated as CASTTGGGTSSYEQYF.

The sample holds many counts of this clonotype. This chain links TRBV2 with TRBJ1-2; D gene uncertain. The CDR3 consists of 15 residues. The V gene lost 3 bases and the J gene lost 4 bases, with 15 bases spanning the gap. CDR1 SNHLY and CDR2 FYNNEI come from the germline V gene. The chain's CDR3 is CASSDQGPPSYGYTF. DNA for the CDR3: TGTGCCAGCAGTGACCAAGGGCCTCCCTCCTATGGCTACACCTTC.

This clonotype was detected ten times or more. The chain recombines TRBV7-9 with TRBJ2-7; TRBD1 might be the D (5 bases). Per the germline V gene, CDR1 is SEHNR and CDR2 is FQNEAQ (reference sequence). The V gene lost 8 bases and the J gene lost 0 bases, with 17 bases spanning the gap. The CDR3 runs to 15 residues. CDR3 amino acids: CASGPQGRASYEQYF. In nucleotides, the CDR3 is TGTGCCAGCGGGCCGCAGGGTAGAGCCTCCTACGAGCAGTACTTC.

As regards this clonotype: This probably arose from a read error, given a far larger clone one base away. This rearrangement joins TRBV3-1 to TRBJ2-5; D gene uncertain. This CDR3 has 11 residues. The ends were cut back, 2 bases at V and 5 bases at J, with 3 bases in the middle. Per the germline V gene, CDR1 is LGHDT and CDR2 is YNNKEL (reference sequence). The CDR3 DNA sequence: TGTGCCAGCAGCCAATTTGAGACCCAGTACTTC. It yields the protein CASSQFETQYF.

This clonotype was counted many times. The chain recombines TRBV7-6 with TRBJ1-2; 9 bases are a match to TRBD1. Germline V gene lookup returns CDR1 SGHVS and CDR2 FNYEAQ. The CDR3 has 15 residues. V was pared by 0 bases and J by 5 bases, with 4 bases of the junction left unmatched. CDR3 coding DNA: TGTGCCAGCAGCTTAGCTCTCGACAGGGGGTATGGCTACACCTTC. Its protein product is CASSLALDRGYGYTF. Based on the CDR3 plus reference TRBV7-6 and TRBJ1-2, the full variable domain is GAGVSQSPRYKVTKRGQDVALRCDPISGHVSLYWYRQALGQGPEFLTYFNYEAQQDKSGLPNDRFSAERPEGSISTLTIQRTEQRDSAMYRCASSLALDRGYGYTFGSGTRLTVV.

This clonotype has more than one count but fewer than ten. Here the CDR3 DNA reads TGTGCCAGCAGCGTCGGCGGGATAGCAGATACGCAGTATTTT. Encoded protein: CASSVGGIADTQYF. This chain links TRBV9 with TRBJ2-3, with D tentatively TRBD2 (6 bases). Trimming left V 2 bases short and J 4 bases short, with 11 bases between. Germline CDR1 and CDR2: SGDLS and YYNGEE. The CDR3 runs 14 residues.

This clonotype was seen at least ten times. The rearrangement links TRBV28 to TRBJ1-6; 7 nucleotides match TRBD1. The CDR3 spans 15 residues. Per germline, CDR1 MDHEN and CDR2 SYDVKM. Losses at the gene ends were 6 bases for V and 8 bases for J; bases not matched to a gene: 10. The CDR3 region is CASRLPGTAYSPLHF. In nucleotides, the CDR3 is TGTGCCAGCAGACTTCCCGGGACAGCTTATTCACCCCTCCACTTT.